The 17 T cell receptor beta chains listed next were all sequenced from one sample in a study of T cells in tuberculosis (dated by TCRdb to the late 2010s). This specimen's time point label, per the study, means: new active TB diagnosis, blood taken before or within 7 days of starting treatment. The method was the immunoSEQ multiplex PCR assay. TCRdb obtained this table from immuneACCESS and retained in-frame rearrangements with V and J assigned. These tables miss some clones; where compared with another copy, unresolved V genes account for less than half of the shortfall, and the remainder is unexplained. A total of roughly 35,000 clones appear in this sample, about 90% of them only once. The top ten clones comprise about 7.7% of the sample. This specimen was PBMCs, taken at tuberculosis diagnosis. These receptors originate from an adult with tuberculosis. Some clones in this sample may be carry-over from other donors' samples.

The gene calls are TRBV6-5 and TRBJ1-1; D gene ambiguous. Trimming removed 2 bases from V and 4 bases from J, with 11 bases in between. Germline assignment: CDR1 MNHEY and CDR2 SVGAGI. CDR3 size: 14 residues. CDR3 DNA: TGTGCCAGCAGTTACGCGGGGTCTCCCACTGAAGCTTTCTTT. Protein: CASSYAGSPTEAFF.

CDR3 loop: CASSSTGGADTEAFF. The CDR3 bases are TGTGCCAGCAGCTCGACAGGGGGTGCGGACACTGAAGCTTTCTTT. V gene TRBV13 combines with J gene TRBJ1-1, with 9 bases lining up with TRBD1. Germline V gene lookup returns CDR1 PRHDT and CDR2 FYEKMQ (reference sequence). The CDR3 runs to 15 residues. V shed 4 bases and J 3 bases; nucleotides not matched to a gene: 6.

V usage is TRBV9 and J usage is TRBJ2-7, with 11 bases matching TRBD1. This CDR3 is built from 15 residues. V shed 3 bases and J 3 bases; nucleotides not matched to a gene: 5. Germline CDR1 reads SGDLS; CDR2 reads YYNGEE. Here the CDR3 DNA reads TGTGCCAGCAGCGCAGGGGGGACAGGGGGCTACGAGCAGTACTTC. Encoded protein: CASSAGGTGGYEQYF.

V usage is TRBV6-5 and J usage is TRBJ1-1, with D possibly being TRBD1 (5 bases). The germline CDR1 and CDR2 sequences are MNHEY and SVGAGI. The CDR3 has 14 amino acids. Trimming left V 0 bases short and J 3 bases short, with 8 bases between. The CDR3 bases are TGTGCCAGCAGTTACTCCGGCAGGGACACTGAAGCTTTCTTT. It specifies CASSYSGRDTEAFF.

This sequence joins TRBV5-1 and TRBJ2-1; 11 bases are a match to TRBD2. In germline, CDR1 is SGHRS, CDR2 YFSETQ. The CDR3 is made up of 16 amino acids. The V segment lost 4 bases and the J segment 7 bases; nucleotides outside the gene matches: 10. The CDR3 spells CASSPMTSGAGNEQFF. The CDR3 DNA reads TGCGCCAGCAGCCCAATGACTAGCGGGGCGGGGAATGAGCAGTTCTTC.

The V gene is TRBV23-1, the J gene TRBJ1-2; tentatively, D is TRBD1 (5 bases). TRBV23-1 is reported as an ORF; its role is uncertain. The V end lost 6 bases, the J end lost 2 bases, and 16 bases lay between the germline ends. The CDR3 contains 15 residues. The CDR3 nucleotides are TGCGCCAGCAGCGAGAGAGGGAGGGGAAACTATGGCTACACCTTC. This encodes CASSERGRGNYGYTF.

For the CDR3, the DNA is TGTGCCAGCAGTTACGGAGAGGGGGCGGCCACAGATACGCAGTATTTT. Its translation is CASSYGEGAATDTQYF. The rearrangement joins TRBV6-5 to TRBJ2-3, with 7 bases matching TRBD1. V lost 2 bases to trimming and J lost 2 bases; unmatched junction nucleotides: 7. This CDR3 comprises 16 residues. The germline CDR1 and CDR2 sequences are MNHEY and SVGAGI.

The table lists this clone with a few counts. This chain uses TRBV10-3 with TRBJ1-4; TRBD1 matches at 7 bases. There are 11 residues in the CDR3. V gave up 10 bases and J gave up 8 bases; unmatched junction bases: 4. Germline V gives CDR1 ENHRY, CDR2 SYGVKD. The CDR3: CATAGGEKLFF. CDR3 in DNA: TGTGCCACGGCAGGGGGGGAAAAACTGTTTTTT.

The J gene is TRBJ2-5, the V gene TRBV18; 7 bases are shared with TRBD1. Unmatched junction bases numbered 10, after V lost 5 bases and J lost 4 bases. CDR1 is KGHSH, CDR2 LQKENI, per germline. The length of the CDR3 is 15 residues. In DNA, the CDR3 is TGTGCCAGCTCATCCAAAAGGGACAGACTAGAGACCCAGTACTTC. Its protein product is CASSSKRDRLETQYF. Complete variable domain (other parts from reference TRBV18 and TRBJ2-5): NAGVMQNPRHLVRRRGQEARLRCSPMKGHSHVYWYRQLPEEGLKFMVYLQKENIIDESGMPKERFSAEFPKEGPSILRIQQVVRGDSAAYFCASSSKRDRLETQYFGPGTRLLVL.

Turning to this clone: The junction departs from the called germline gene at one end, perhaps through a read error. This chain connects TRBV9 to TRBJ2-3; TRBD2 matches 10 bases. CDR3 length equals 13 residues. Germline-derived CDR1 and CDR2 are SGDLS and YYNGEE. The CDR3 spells CASSPPAGGPLDF. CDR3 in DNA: TGTGCCAGCAGCCCTCCAGCGGGGGGGCCTTTAGATTTT. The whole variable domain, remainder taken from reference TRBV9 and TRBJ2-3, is DSGVTQTPKHLITATGQRVTLRCSPRSGDLSVYWYQQSLDQGLQFLIQYYNGEERAKGNILERFSAQQFPDLHSELNLSSLELGDSALYFCASSPPAGGPLDFGPGTRLTVL.

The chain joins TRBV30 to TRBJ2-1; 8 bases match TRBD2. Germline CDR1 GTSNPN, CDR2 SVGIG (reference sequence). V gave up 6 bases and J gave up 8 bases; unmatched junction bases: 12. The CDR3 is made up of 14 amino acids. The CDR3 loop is CACVYRGGLDEQFF. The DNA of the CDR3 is TGTGCCTGTGTTTATCGGGGGGGCTTAGATGAGCAGTTCTTC.

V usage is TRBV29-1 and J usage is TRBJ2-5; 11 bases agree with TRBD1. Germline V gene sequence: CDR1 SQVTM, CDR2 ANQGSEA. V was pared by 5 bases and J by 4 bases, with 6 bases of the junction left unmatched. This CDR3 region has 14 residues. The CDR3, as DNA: TGCAGCGTTCGAGGGGACAGGGGGGGAGAGACCCAGTACTTC. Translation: CSVRGDRGGETQYF.

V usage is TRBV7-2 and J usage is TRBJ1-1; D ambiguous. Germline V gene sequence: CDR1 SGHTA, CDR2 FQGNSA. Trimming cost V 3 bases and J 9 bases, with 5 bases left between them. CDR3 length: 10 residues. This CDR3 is CASSFPKAFF. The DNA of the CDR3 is TGTGCCAGCAGCTTTCCAAAAGCTTTCTTT.

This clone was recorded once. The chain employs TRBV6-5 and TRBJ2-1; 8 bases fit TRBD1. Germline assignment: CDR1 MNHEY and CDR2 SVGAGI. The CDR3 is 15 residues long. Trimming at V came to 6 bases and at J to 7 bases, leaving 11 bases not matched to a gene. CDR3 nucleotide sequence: TGTGCCAGCAGCACAAACAGGGGGGCCCCGAATGAGCAGTTCTTC. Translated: CASSTNRGAPNEQFF.

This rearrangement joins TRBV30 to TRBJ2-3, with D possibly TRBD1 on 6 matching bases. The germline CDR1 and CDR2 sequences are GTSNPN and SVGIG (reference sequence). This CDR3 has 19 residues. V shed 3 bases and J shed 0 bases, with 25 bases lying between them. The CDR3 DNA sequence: TGTGCCTGGAGGGACAGTAGCGATAACCCCACCGCTAGCACAGATACGCAGTATTTT. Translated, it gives CAWRDSSDNPTASTDTQYF.

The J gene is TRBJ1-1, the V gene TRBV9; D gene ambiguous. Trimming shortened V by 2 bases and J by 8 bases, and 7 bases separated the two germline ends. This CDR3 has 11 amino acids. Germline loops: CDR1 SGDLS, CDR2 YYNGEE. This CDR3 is CASSVGREAFF. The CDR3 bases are TGTGCCAGCAGCGTGGGCAGGGAAGCTTTCTTT. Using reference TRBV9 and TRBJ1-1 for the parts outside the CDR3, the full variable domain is DSGVTQTPKHLITATGQRVTLRCSPRSGDLSVYWYQQSLDQGLQFLIQYYNGEERAKGNILERFSAQQFPDLHSELNLSSLELGDSALYFCASSVGREAFFGQGTRLTVV.

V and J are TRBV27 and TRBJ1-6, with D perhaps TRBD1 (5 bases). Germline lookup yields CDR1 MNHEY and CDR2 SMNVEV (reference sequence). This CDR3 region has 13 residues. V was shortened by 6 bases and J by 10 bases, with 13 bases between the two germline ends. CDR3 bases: TGTGCCAGCAGACTACCCAGGGAATCACCCCTCCACTTT. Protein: CASRLPRESPLHF.